The 32 T cell receptor beta chains listed next were all sequenced from one sample in a study of blood T cell repertoires in COVID-19. Here immunoSEQ multiplex PCR was the method, and the copy in TCRdb shows in-frame clones only, minus some. The sample carries roughly 190,000 clones, approximately 90% recorded once. The sample taken for sequencing was PBMCs or T cells enriched from blood (not recorded which). These receptors all come from a woman aged 18-29 years who had recovered from COVID-19.

As concerns this clone: Compared with germline, one end of the junction differs, possibly owing to a read error. The same CDR3 can be traced to other DNA sequences in this sample. This chain uses TRBV18 with TRBJ2-7; 7 bases map to TRBD2. The CDR3 covers 15 residues. In germline, CDR1 is KGHSH, CDR2 LQKENI. This chain's CDR3 is CASSPPLAENYEQYF. CDR3 nucleotides: TGCGCCAGCTCACCACCCCTAGCGGAGAATTACGAGCAGTACTTC.

J is TRBJ2-2 and V is TRBV3-1 (or the pseudogene TRBV3-2); TRBD2 matches 9 bases. This CDR3 spans 14 amino acids. Germline V gene sequence: CDR1 LGHDT, CDR2 YNNKEL (reference sequence). V was clipped by 3 bases and J by 7 bases; unmatched bases: 3. The CDR3 sequence is CASSQAGGDGELFF. The DNA of the CDR3 is TGTGCCAGCAGCCAGGCGGGAGGGGACGGGGAGCTGTTTTTT.

With regard to this clone: A read error may produce the germline difference seen at one junction end. The genes are TRBV4-1 and TRBJ1-4; no clear D. The CDR3 sequence is 15 residues long. The germline CDR1 and CDR2 sequences are MGHRA and YSYEKL. The CDR3 region is CASSQGAPTNEKLFF. The DNA of the CDR3 is TGCGCCAGCAGCCAAGGGGCACCAACGAATGAAAAACTGTTTTTT.

This clone was found once. The sample has other DNA sequences that encode this CDR3 too. The gene calls are TRBV2 and TRBJ2-5, with 12 bases identical to TRBD2. Germline assignment: CDR1 SNHLY and CDR2 FYNNEI. The CDR3 is 14 residues long. The junction had 0 bases not matched to a gene; V was cut back by 2 bases and J by 5 bases. The CDR3 protein is CASSELAGGETQYF. The CDR3, as DNA: TGTGCCAGCAGTGAACTAGCGGGAGGGGAGACCCAGTACTTC. Complete variable domain (other parts from reference TRBV2 and TRBJ2-5): EPEVTQTPSHQVTQMGQEVILRCVPISNHLYFYWYRQILGQKVEFLVSFYNNEISEKSEIFDDQFSVERPDGSNFTLKIRSTKLEDSAMYFCASSELAGGETQYFGPGTRLLVL.

This rearrangement joins TRBV5-4 to TRBJ1-4, with a tentative D call TRBD1 (6 bases). V was cut by 4 bases and J by 3 bases, with 13 bases left in between. The CDR3 has 15 residues. Germline values: CDR1 SGHNT, CDR2 YYREEE (reference sequence). CDR3 DNA sequence: TGTGCCAGCAGCGGACGTGGGACACCTAATGAAAAACTGTTTTTT. It yields the protein CASSGRGTPNEKLFF.

V gene TRBV28 combines with J gene TRBJ2-7, with D tentatively TRBD1 (6 bases). Germline V lookup: CDR1 MDHEN, CDR2 SYDVKM. This CDR3 is 14 amino acids long. The V end lost 7 bases, the J end lost 6 bases, and 19 bases lay between the germline ends. The CDR3 bases are TGTGCCAGCACTCGGACAGCCAAACTAGGCGAGCAGTACTTC. Translated: CASTRTAKLGEQYF.

The chain links TRBV5-4 to TRBJ2-5; a weak D match, TRBD1 (6 bases). Between the trimmed V and J ends, which lost 1 base and 4 bases, there was a span of 14 bases. CDR3 size: 15 residues. Germline assignment: CDR1 SGHNT and CDR2 YYREEE (reference sequence). The chain's CDR3 is CASSLSPGERETQYF. CDR3 DNA sequence: TGTGCCAGCAGCTTGAGTCCAGGGGAGAGAGAGACCCAGTACTTC.

This clone occurred a few times. V is TRBV5-6 and J is TRBJ2-7; 8 bases agree with TRBD2. V lost 6 bases, J lost 4 bases, and 6 bases stayed unmatched. The CDR3 contains 13 residues. Germline loops: CDR1 SGHDT, CDR2 YYEEEE. The CDR3 DNA reads TGTGCCAGCACCGGGAGGGGGGATTACGAGCAGTACTTC. Protein: CASTGRGDYEQYF.

The chain has TRBV28 and TRBJ2-5, with D maybe TRBD1 (5 bases). Looked up from germline, CDR1 is MDHEN and CDR2 is SYDVKM. V was trimmed by 2 bases and J by 2 bases, leaving 6 bases between them. The CDR3 runs to 13 residues. The CDR3 spells CASSLDSQETQYF. In DNA, the CDR3 is TGTGCCAGCAGTTTAGACAGTCAAGAGACCCAGTACTTC.

The chain combines TRBV24-1 with TRBJ1-2, with a tentative D call TRBD1 (5 bases). From germline, CDR1 is KGHDR and CDR2 SFDVKD. The CDR3 extends over 12 amino acids. Trimming shortened V by 1 base and J by 9 bases, and 8 bases separated the two germline ends. The CDR3 DNA reads TGTGCCACCAGTGATTTTGACAGAAGCTACACCTTC. This encodes CATSDFDRSYTF.

V and J are TRBV19 and TRBJ2-1; D remains ambiguous. Germline V gene data show CDR1 as LNHDA and CDR2 as SQIVND (reference sequence). The CDR3 has 15 residues. V was clipped by 4 bases and J by 4 bases, with 14 bases between them. The chain's CDR3 is CASSKAPELYNEQFF. In DNA form, the CDR3 reads TGTGCCAGTAGTAAGGCCCCGGAACTATACAATGAGCAGTTCTTC.

The chain combines TRBV11-2 with TRBJ2-4; 13 bases match TRBD2. CDR1 and CDR2 (germline): SGHAT, FQNNGV. This CDR3 spans 15 amino acids. With 7 bases clipped from V and 6 bases from J, the junction kept 6 bases outside the gene matches. CDR3 sequence (DNA): TGTGCCAGCACGGGACTAGCGGGACAGGGAAACATTCAGTACTTC. This codes for CASTGLAGQGNIQYF.

V is TRBV3-1 (or the pseudogene TRBV3-2) and J is TRBJ2-2, with TRBD1 matching over 7 bases. V shed 6 bases and J 6 bases; nucleotides not matched to a gene: 7. Per the germline V gene, CDR1 is LGHDT and CDR2 is YNNKEL (reference sequence). The CDR3 has 14 residues. The CDR3 region has the DNA TGTGCCAGCAGGACAGGGTACGAGGCCGGGGAGCTGTTTTTT. Translated: CASRTGYEAGELFF.

V and J are TRBV9 and TRBJ1-5; a possible D gene is TRBD1 (6 bases). In germline, CDR1 is SGDLS, CDR2 YYNGEE. The CDR3 covers 15 residues. V gave up 0 bases and J gave up 4 bases, with 11 bases separating them. CDR3 sequence (DNA): TGTGCCAGCAGCGTAGGTGACAGGTTAAATCAGCCCCAGCATTTT. Translated: CASSVGDRLNQPQHF.

V and J are TRBV4-1 and TRBJ2-7; D is uncertain. Germline CDR1 is MGHRA and CDR2 is YSYEKL. The CDR3 has 14 amino acids. The V and J ends lost 0 bases and 2 bases respectively, with 8 bases between them. CDR3 in amino acids: CASSQDSRTYEQYF. In DNA form, the CDR3 reads TGCGCCAGCAGCCAAGATTCTAGAACCTACGAGCAGTACTTC.

This clone appeared a single time. This sequence joins TRBV7-2 and TRBJ2-3, with 11 bases identical to TRBD2. This CDR3 is built from 18 residues. Germline CDR1 reads SGHTA; CDR2 reads FQGNSA. V gave up 1 base and J gave up 5 bases; unmatched junction bases: 11. The CDR3 loop is CASSLDQASGRRVDTQYF. CDR3 coding DNA: TGTGCCAGCAGCTTAGATCAGGCTAGCGGGAGGAGGGTAGATACGCAGTATTTT.

This rearrangement joins TRBV3-1 (or the pseudogene TRBV3-2) to TRBJ2-5, with TRBD2 identical over 7 bases. CDR1 LGHDT and CDR2 YNNKEL come from the germline V gene (reference sequence). The V segment lost 1 base and the J segment 5 bases; nucleotides outside the gene matches: 7. CDR3 length: 15 amino acids. CDR3 sequence reads: CASSQVELASETQYF. The CDR3 coding sequence is TGTGCCAGCAGCCAAGTAGAACTAGCGTCGGAGACCCAGTACTTC.

This chain joins TRBV19 and TRBJ2-5, with D perhaps TRBD1 (7 bases). Germline-derived CDR1 and CDR2 are LNHDA and SQIVND (reference sequence). The CDR3 covers 12 residues. V lost 7 bases to trimming and J lost 5 bases, with 11 bases between them. For the CDR3, the DNA is TGTGCCAGTACCCCAGGGGGGGAGACCCAGTACTTC. This sequence encodes CASTPGGETQYF.

The rearrangement uses TRBV4-2 and TRBJ2-2; D unresolved. The CDR3 spans 13 residues. Between the trimmed V and J ends, which lost 0 bases and 6 bases, there was a span of 5 bases. Germline-derived CDR1 and CDR2 are LGHNA and YNFKEQ. Here the CDR3 reads CASSQELAGELFF. CDR3 DNA: TGTGCCAGCAGCCAAGAACTGGCCGGGGAGCTGTTTTTT.

The genes are TRBV29-1 and TRBJ2-1; 10 bases are shared with TRBD1. The CDR3 covers 14 residues. Germline V gene lookup returns CDR1 SQVTM and CDR2 ANQGSEA. Trimming took 7 bases from V and 6 from J; bases not matched to a gene: 9. The CDR3: CSARIGTGVNEQFF. The CDR3 coding sequence is TGCAGCGCGCGGATCGGGACAGGGGTCAATGAGCAGTTCTTC.

The chain carries TRBV4-3 and TRBJ1-2, with unresolved D. Trimming pared 0 bases from V and 7 bases from J, leaving 9 bases between. This CDR3 spans 13 amino acids. From germline, CDR1 is LGHNA and CDR2 YSLEER. Written as DNA, the CDR3 is TGCGCCAGCAGCCAAGAACGGGGATCTGGCTACACCTTC. Amino acids: CASSQERGSGYTF.

The gene calls are TRBV24-1 and TRBJ1-1; 9 bases map to TRBD1. CDR3 length equals 15 residues. J was trimmed by 2 bases and V by 4 bases; bases with no gene match: 4. Looked up from germline, CDR1 is KGHDR and CDR2 is SFDVKD. The CDR3 reads CATSEGTGSNTEAFF. The CDR3 nucleotides read TGTGCCACCAGTGAGGGGACAGGGAGCAACACTGAAGCTTTCTTT.

The chain combines TRBV5-1 with TRBJ2-1; no reliable D call. The CDR3 has 12 amino acids. Germline-derived CDR1 and CDR2 are SGHRS and YFSETQ. V was trimmed by 5 bases and J by 0 bases, leaving 3 bases between them. CDR3 loop: CASSNSYNEQFF. CDR3 sequence (DNA): TGCGCCAGCAGTAACTCCTACAATGAGCAGTTCTTC.

The V gene is TRBV25-1, the J gene TRBJ1-5; D perhaps matches TRBD1 (6 bases). The CDR3 is 18 amino acids. Germline-derived CDR1 and CDR2 are MGHDK and SYGVNS. V was cut by 5 bases and J by 1 base, with 21 bases left in between. The CDR3 sequence: CASSPGQFLPSSNQPQHF. DNA of the CDR3: TGTGCCAGCAGTCCCGGACAGTTCCTCCCCTCCAGCAATCAGCCCCAGCATTTT. Drawing the rest from reference TRBV25-1 and TRBJ1-5, the complete variable domain is EADIYQTPRYLVIGTGKKITLECSQTMGHDKMYWYQQDPGMELHLIHYSYGVNSTEKGDLSSESTVSRIRTEHFPLTLESARPSHTSQYLCASSPGQFLPSSNQPQHFGDGTRLSIL.

This chain connects TRBV4-1 to TRBJ1-2; the D gene is possibly TRBD1 (5 bases). The CDR3 runs to 15 residues. V shed 0 bases and J shed 0 bases, with 8 bases lying between them. Germline CDR1 MGHRA, CDR2 YSYEKL. CDR3: CASSQEMGPNYGYTF. The CDR3 DNA sequence: TGCGCCAGCAGCCAAGAGATGGGGCCTAACTATGGCTACACCTTC.

The chain joins TRBV5-5 to TRBJ2-7, with a weak D call TRBD2 (6 bases). This CDR3 comprises 19 residues. Germline V CDR1 and CDR2: SGHKS, YYEKEE (reference sequence). V lost 4 bases and J lost 0, with 26 bases in between. The CDR3 reads CASSQQEGLLSSSSYEQYF. DNA of the CDR3: TGTGCCAGCAGCCAACAGGAGGGGCTCCTATCATCAAGCTCCTACGAGCAGTACTTC.

This chain uses TRBV15 with TRBJ2-5; D call uncertain. The germline gives CDR1 LNHNV, CDR2 YYDKDF (reference sequence). Trimming took 2 bases from V and 2 from J, leaving 9 bases between them. This CDR3 region has 14 residues. The CDR3 sequence is CATSRPTNQETQYF. CDR3 sequence (DNA): TGTGCCACCAGCAGACCGACAAATCAAGAGACCCAGTACTTC.

This chain joins TRBV7-8 and TRBJ2-5; the D gene is possibly TRBD2 (5 bases). This CDR3 region has 13 residues. CDR1 is SGHVS, CDR2 FQNEAQ, per germline. The V and J ends lost 2 bases and 4 bases respectively, with 8 bases between them. CDR3 sequence reads: CASSLSAGETQYF. The CDR3 DNA is TGTGCCAGCAGCTTAAGTGCGGGAGAGACCCAGTACTTC. Drawing the rest from reference TRBV7-8 and TRBJ2-5, the complete variable domain is GAGVSQSPRYKVAKRGQDVALRCDPISGHVSLFWYQQALGQGPEFLTYFQNEAQLDKSGLPSDRFFAERPEGSVSTLKIQRTQQEDSAVYLCASSLSAGETQYFGPGTRLLVL.

The chain has TRBV29-1 and TRBJ2-7; 12 positions match TRBD1. With 4 bases clipped from V and 2 bases from J, the junction kept 9 bases outside the gene matches. Germline lookup yields CDR1 SQVTM and CDR2 ANQGSEA. This CDR3 is 16 amino acids long. CDR3 sequence: CSVAGTGGGLAYEQYF. CDR3 nucleotides: TGCAGCGTTGCCGGGACAGGGGGCGGCCTTGCCTACGAGCAGTACTTC.

The chain couples TRBV5-4 to TRBJ2-7; 10 positions agree with TRBD2. Germline CDR1 SGHNT, CDR2 YYREEE (reference sequence). The CDR3 has 16 amino acids. V lost 0 bases to trimming and J lost 0 bases; unmatched junction nucleotides: 3. The CDR3 DNA sequence: TGTGCCAGCAGCTTGGGGCTAGCGGGAGCCTCCTACGAGCAGTACTTC. The encoded protein is CASSLGLAGASYEQYF.

The gene calls are TRBV2 and TRBJ2-7; D remains ambiguous. The CDR3 is made up of 12 amino acids. Trimming took 4 bases from V and 4 from J, leaving 8 bases between them. Germline-derived CDR1 and CDR2 are SNHLY and FYNNEI. Here the CDR3 reads CASSAGWYEQYF. DNA of the CDR3: TGTGCCAGCAGTGCCGGTTGGTACGAGCAGTACTTC.

This clone was counted once. The chain couples TRBV11-1 to TRBJ2-1, with 10 bases that match TRBD1. Losses at the gene ends were 4 bases for V and 5 bases for J; bases not matched to a gene: 5. CDR1 and CDR2 from the germline V gene are SGHAT and FQDESV (reference sequence). This CDR3 is built from 15 residues. CDR3 sequence reads: CASSSSDRGDNEQFF. In DNA, the CDR3 is TGTGCCAGCAGCTCCTCGGACAGGGGGGACAATGAGCAGTTCTTC. The variable domain in full, completed from reference TRBV11-1 and TRBJ2-1, reads EAEVAQSPRYKITEKSQAVAFWCDPISGHATLYWYRQILGQGPELLVQFQDESVVDDSQLPKDRFSAERLKGVDSTLKIQPAELGDSAMYLCASSSSDRGDNEQFFGPGTRLTVL.